This T cell receptor (beta chain) was captured by sequencing in a study of cytomegalovirus exposure and HLA in healthy donors. Per the germline V gene, CDR1 is SGHAT and CDR2 is FQNNGV. The CDR3 length is 15 residues. The germline V and J ends were trimmed by 5 bases and 6 bases, with 19 bases remaining between them. Whole-study findings and limits: Specificity of three CMV-associated chains for CMV antigens was verified in vitro.

The donors comprised healthy bone marrow donors. This PCR relied on a set of 60 Vbeta primers and 13 Jbeta primers. Using immunoSEQ multiplex PCR, the repertoire was profiled, and TCRdb retains in-frame clones only, with some absent. The data hold approximately 97,000 clones, with 81% observed a single time. Of note for this clone: Its antigen is not identified. This same CDR3 is encoded by further DNA sequences in the sample.

The V call is TRBV11-2, the J call TRBJ1-2; a possible D gene is TRBD1 (6 bases). Sequenced material: PBMCs. The receptor was derived from a man aged 35 to 55 in good health and CMV-seropositive. CDR3 region: CASSVTGGGRDGYTF. In nucleotides, the CDR3 is TGTGCCAGCAGCGTGACTGGGGGGGGGCGCGATGGCTACACCTTC.